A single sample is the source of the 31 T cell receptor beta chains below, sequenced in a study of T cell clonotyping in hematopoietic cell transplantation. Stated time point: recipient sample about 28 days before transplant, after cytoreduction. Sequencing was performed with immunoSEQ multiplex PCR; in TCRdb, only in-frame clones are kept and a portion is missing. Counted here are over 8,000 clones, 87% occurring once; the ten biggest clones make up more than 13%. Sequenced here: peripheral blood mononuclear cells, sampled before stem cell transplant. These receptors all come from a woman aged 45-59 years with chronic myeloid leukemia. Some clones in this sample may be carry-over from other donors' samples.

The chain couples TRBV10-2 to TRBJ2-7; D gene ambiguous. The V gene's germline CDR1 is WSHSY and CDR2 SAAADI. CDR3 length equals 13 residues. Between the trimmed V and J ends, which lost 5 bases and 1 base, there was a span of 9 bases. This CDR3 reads CASSTAESYEQYF. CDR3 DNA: TGCGCCAGCAGTACAGCAGAATCCTACGAGCAGTACTTC.

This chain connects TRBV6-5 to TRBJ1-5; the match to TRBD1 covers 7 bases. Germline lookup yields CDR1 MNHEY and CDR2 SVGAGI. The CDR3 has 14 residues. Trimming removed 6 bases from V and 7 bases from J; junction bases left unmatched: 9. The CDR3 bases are TGTGCCAGCAGCCCGGAGGGGGCAGAGCAGCCCCAGCATTTT. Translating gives CASSPEGAEQPQHF.

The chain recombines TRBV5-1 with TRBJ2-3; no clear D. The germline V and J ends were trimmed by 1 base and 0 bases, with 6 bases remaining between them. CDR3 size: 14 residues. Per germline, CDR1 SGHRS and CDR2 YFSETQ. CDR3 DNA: TGCGCCAGCAGCTTGACAGCTAGCACAGATACGCAGTATTTT. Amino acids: CASSLTASTDTQYF.

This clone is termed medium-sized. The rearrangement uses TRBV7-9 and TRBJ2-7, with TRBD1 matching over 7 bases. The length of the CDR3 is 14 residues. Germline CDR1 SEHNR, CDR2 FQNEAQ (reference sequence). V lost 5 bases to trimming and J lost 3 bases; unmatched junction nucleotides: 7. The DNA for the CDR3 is TGTGCCAGCAGCCACCGGGACAGAAACTACGAGCAGTACTTC. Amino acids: CASSHRDRNYEQYF. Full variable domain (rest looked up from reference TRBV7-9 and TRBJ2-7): DTGVSQNPRHKITKRGQNVTFRCDPISEHNRLYWYRQTLGQGPEFLTYFQNEAQLEKSRLLSDRFSAERPKGSFSTLEIQRTEQGDSAMYLCASSHRDRNYEQYFGPGTRLTVT.

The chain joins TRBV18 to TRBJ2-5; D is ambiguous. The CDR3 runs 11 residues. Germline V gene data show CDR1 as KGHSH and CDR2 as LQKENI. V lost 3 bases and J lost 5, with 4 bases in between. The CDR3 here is CASSPKETQYF. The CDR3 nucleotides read TGTGCCAGCTCACCCAAGGAGACCCAGTACTTC.

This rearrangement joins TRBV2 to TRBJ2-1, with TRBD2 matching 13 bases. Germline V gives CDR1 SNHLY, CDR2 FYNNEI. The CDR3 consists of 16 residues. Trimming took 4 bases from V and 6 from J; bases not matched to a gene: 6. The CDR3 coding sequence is TGTGCCAGCAGTGGGACTAGCGGGAGTACCCCCAATGAGCAGTTCTTC. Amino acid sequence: CASSGTSGSTPNEQFF.

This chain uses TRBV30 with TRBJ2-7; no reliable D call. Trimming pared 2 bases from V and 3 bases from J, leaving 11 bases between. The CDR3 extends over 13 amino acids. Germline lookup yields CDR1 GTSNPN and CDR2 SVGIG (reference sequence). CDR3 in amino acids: CAWSRQVFYEQYF. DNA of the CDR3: TGTGCCTGGAGTAGGCAGGTTTTCTACGAGCAGTACTTC.

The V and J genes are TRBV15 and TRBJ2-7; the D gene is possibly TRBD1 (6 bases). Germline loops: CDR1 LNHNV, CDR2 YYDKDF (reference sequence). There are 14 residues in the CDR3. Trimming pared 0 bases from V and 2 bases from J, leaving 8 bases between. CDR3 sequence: CATSRDRGTYEQYF. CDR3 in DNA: TGTGCCACCAGCAGAGACAGGGGAACCTACGAGCAGTACTTC.

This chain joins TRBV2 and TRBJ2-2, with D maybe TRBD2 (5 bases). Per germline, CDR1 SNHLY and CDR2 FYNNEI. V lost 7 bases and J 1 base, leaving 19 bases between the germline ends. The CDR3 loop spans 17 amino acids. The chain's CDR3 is CASTASLSAGNTGELFF. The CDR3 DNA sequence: TGTGCCAGCACTGCATCACTGTCGGCGGGGAACACCGGGGAGCTGTTTTTT.

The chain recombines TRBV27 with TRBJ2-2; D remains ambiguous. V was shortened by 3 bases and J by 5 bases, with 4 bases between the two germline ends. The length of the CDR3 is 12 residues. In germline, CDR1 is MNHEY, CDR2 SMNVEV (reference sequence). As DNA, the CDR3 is TGTGCCAGCAGTTTCGTTACCGGGGAGCTGTTTTTT. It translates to CASSFVTGELFF.

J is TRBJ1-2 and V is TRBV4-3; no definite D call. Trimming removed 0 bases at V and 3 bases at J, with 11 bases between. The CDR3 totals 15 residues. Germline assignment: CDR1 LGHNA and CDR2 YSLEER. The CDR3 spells CASSQEVREDYGYTF. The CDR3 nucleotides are TGCGCCAGCAGCCAAGAAGTGAGGGAGGACTATGGCTACACCTTC.

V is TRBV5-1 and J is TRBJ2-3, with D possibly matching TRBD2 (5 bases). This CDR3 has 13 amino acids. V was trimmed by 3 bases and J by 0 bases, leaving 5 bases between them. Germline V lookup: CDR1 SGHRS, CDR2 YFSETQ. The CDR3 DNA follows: TGCGCCAGCAGCTCGGGAAGCACAGATACGCAGTATTTT. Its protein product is CASSSGSTDTQYF.

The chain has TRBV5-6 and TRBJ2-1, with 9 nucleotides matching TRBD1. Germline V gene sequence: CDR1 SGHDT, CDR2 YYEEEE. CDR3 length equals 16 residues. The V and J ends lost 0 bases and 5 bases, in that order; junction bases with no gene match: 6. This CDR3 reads CASSLAGTGLNNEQFF. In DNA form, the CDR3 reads TGTGCCAGCAGCTTGGCCGGGACAGGGTTGAACAATGAGCAGTTCTTC.

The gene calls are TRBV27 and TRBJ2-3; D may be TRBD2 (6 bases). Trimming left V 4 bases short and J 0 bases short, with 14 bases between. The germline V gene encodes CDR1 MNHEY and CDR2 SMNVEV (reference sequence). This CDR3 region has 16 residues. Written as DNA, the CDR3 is TGTGCCAGCAGTTCAGTAGCGGCAACTAGCACAGATACGCAGTATTTT. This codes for CASSSVAATSTDTQYF.

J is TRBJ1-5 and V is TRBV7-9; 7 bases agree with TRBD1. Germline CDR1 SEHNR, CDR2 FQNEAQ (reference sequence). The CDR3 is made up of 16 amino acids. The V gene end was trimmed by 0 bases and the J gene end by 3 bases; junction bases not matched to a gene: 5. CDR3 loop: CASSLAGGYFNQPQHF. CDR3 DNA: TGTGCCAGCAGCTTAGCAGGGGGCTACTTCAATCAGCCCCAGCATTTT. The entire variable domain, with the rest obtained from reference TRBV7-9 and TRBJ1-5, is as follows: DTGVSQNPRHKITKRGQNVTFRCDPISEHNRLYWYRQTLGQGPEFLTYFQNEAQLEKSRLLSDRFSAERPKGSFSTLEIQRTEQGDSAMYLCASSLAGGYFNQPQHFGDGTRLSIL.

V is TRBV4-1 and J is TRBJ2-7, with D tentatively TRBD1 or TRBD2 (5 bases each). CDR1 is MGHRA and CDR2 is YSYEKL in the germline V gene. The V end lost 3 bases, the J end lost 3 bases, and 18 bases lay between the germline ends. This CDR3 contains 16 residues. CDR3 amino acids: CASSHMGPRAIYEQYF. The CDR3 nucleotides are TGCGCCAGCAGCCACATGGGACCCAGGGCAATCTACGAGCAGTACTTC.

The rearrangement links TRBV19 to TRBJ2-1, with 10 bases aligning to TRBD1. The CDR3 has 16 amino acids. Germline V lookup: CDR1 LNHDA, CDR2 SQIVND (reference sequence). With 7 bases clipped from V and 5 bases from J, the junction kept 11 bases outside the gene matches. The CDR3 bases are TGTGCCAGTAATTTCTATCCGGGGACAGGGGACAATGAGCAGTTCTTC. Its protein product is CASNFYPGTGDNEQFF.

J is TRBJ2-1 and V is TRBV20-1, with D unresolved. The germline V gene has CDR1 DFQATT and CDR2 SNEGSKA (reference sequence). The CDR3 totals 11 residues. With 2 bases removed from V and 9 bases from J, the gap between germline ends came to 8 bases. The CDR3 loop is CSARRDTEQFF. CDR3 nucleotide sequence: TGCAGTGCTAGAAGGGATACTGAGCAGTTCTTC.

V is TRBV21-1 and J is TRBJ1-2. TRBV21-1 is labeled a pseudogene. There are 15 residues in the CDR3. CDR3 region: CASSKVIVGLYGYTF. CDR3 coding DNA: TGTGCCAGCAGCAAAGTCATCGTTGGTCTCTATGGCTACACCTTC.

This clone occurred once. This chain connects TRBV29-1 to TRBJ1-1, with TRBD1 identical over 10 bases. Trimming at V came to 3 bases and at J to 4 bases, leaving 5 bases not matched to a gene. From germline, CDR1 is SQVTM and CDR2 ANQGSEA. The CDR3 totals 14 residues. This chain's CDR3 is CSVDKTGGGTEAFF. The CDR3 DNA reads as TGCAGCGTTGACAAGACAGGGGGCGGCACTGAAGCTTTCTTT.

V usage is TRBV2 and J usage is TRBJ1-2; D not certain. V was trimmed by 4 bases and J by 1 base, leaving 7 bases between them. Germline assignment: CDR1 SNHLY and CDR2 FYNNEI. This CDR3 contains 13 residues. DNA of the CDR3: TGTGCCAGCAGTGTGACTGATAACTATGGCTACACCTTC. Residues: CASSVTDNYGYTF. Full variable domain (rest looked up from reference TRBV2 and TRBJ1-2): EPEVTQTPSHQVTQMGQEVILRCVPISNHLYFYWYRQILGQKVEFLVSFYNNEISEKSEIFDDQFSVERPDGSNFTLKIRSTKLEDSAMYFCASSVTDNYGYTFGSGTRLTVV.

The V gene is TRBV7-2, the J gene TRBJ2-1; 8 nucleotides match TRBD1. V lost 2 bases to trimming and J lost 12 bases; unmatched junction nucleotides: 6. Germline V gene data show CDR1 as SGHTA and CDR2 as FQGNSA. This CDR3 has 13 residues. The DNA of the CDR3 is TGTGCCAGCAGCTTATCCCGGGACAGGATGCAGTTCTTC. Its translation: CASSLSRDRMQFF.

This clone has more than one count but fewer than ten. This CDR3 reads CAWNAAGKEYEQYF. The DNA for the CDR3 is TGTGCCTGGAACGCAGCGGGTAAAGAATACGAGCAGTACTTC. This chain uses TRBV30 with TRBJ2-7; perhaps TRBD2 as D (6 bases). The ends were cut back, 4 bases at V and 4 bases at J, with 17 bases in the middle. The CDR3 has 14 residues. The germline CDR1 and CDR2 sequences are GTSNPN and SVGIG (reference sequence).

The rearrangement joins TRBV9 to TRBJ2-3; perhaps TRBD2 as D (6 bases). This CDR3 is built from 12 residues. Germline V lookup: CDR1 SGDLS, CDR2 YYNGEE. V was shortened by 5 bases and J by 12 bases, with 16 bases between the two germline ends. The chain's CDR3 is CASRSWDSIQYF. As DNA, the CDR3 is TGTGCCAGCAGATCTTGGGACTCTATCCAGTATTTT.

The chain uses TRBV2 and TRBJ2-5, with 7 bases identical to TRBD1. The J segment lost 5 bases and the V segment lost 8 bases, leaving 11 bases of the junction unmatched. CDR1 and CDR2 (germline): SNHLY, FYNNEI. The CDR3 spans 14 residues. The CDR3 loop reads CASAETGIGETQYF. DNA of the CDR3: TGTGCCAGCGCCGAGACAGGGATAGGGGAGACCCAGTACTTC.

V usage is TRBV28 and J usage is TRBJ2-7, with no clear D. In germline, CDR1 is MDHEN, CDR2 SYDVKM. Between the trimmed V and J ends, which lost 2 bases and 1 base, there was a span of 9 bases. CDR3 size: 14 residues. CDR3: CASSLLGKSYEQYF. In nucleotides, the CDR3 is TGTGCCAGCAGTTTACTTGGGAAATCCTACGAGCAGTACTTC.

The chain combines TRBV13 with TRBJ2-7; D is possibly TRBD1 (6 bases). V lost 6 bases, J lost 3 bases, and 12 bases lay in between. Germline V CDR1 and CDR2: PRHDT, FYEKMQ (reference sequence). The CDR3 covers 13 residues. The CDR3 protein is CASSKGTLYEQYF. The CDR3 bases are TGTGCCAGCAGTAAAGGGACACTCTACGAGCAGTACTTC.

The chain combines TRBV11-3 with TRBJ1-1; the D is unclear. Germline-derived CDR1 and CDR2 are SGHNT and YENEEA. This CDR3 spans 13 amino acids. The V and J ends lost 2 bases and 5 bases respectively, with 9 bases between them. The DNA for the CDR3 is TGTGCCAGCAGCTTACCGGGTCGGACTGAAGCTTTCTTT. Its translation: CASSLPGRTEAFF.

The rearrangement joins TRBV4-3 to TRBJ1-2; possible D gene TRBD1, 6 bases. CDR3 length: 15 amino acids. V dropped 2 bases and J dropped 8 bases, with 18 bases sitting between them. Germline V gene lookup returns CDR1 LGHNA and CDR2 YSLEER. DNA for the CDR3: TGCGCCAGCAGCCAACTGGACAGTCCAGAACTAGGCTACACCTTC. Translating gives CASSQLDSPELGYTF.

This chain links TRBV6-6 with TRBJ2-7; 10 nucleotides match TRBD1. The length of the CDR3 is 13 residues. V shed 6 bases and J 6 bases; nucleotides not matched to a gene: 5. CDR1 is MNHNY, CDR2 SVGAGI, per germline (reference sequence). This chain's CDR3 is CASRGTGVTEQYF. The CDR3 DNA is TGTGCCAGCAGAGGGACAGGGGTGACCGAGCAGTACTTC.

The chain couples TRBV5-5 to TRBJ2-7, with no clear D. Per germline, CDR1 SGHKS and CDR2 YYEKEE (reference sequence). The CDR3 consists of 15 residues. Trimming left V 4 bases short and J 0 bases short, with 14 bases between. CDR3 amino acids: CASSLTTSNSYEQYF. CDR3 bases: TGTGCCAGCAGCCTTACAACCTCCAACTCCTACGAGCAGTACTTC.